This TCR beta chain was retrieved from a study of OX40 agonist ivuxolimab in advanced cancers. Study-wide background: Patients got intravenous ivuxolimab at 0.01 to 10 mg/kg every 2 weeks. Patients assigned to dose escalation were diagnosed with hepatocellular carcinoma, melanoma, renal cell or head and neck cancer. Prior checkpoint blockade (anti-PD-1, anti-PD-L1 or anti-CTLA-4) was permitted; about 40% had it. Broader study findings: Also showing low normalized T-cell clonal expansion were some of the nonresponders.

Concerning this clone itself: The antigen is unknown.

This CDR3 spans 16 amino acids. V was pared by 7 bases and J by 5 bases, with 16 bases of the junction left unmatched. In germline, CDR1 is LNHDA, CDR2 SQIVND (reference sequence). The assay was immunoSEQ multiplex PCR, and TCRdb's table has in-frame clones only and misses some. This sample has about 42,000 clones, with about 81% found just once. This receptor was obtained from an adult with an advanced solid tumor such as melanoma, head and neck, liver or kidney cancer. This chain joins TRBV19 and TRBJ1-1, with 7 bases matching TRBD1. This specimen consisted of CD4+ or CD8+ T cells sorted from blood, obtained in a trial of the OX40 agonist ivuxolimab. The CDR3 reads CASKLGDSILGTEAFF. The CDR3 DNA follows: TGTGCCAGTAAATTGGGGGACAGCATATTGGGGACTGAAGCTTTCTTT. Full variable domain (outside the CDR3, taken from reference TRBV19 and TRBJ1-1): DGGITQSPKYLFRKEGQNVTLSCEQNLNHDAMYWYRQDPGQGLRLIYYSQIVNDFQKGDIAEGYSVSREKKESFPLTVTSAQKNPTAFYLCASKLGDSILGTEAFFGQGTRLTVV.